Below, 19 T cell receptor beta chains from the same sample are listed, as sequenced in a study of T cells in Graves' hyperthyroidism and ophthalmopathy. RNA transcripts were the template for amplifying TCR beta CDR3 regions. The TCR CDR3 was amplified in a first-round RT-PCR using the HTBI primer set. TCRdb fed the multiplex PCR reads into MiXCR, producing one record per CDR3 protein. The sample holds fewer than 450,000 distinct CDR3 sequences, 13% to 15% seen once. What was sequenced was blood. The source is a woman between 55 and 75 years old with Graves' ophthalmopathy.

This clonotype showed up just a few times. Being one base from a much bigger clone, this may be a read error. The chain links TRBV20-1 to TRBJ2-3; TRBD2 aligns across 14 bases. Germline lookup yields CDR1 DFQATT and CDR2 SNEGSKA (reference sequence). The CDR3 extends over 16 amino acids. Here the CDR3 DNA reads TGCAGTGCTAACCTGGGGACTAGCGGGAGCACAGATACGCAGTGTTTT. It yields the protein CSANLGTSGSTDTQCF.

In its sample, this clonotype was seen many times. The genes are TRBV5-1 and TRBJ2-7; D tentatively reads TRBD1 or TRBD2 (7 bases each). Germline values: CDR1 SGHRS, CDR2 YFSETQ. V was clipped by 1 base and J by 2 bases, with 16 bases between them. The CDR3 covers 16 residues. The CDR3 sequence is CASSLSQGGGPYEQYF. The CDR3 DNA reads TGCGCCAGCAGCTTGTCCCAGGGAGGGGGCCCCTACGAGCAGTACTTC.

A few counts support this clonotype. This rearrangement joins TRBV7-3 to TRBJ1-1; no clear D gene. CDR3 length: 13 amino acids. V shed 5 bases and J shed 5 bases, with 12 bases lying between them. Germline V gene lookup returns CDR1 SGHTA and CDR2 FQGTGA. The CDR3 is CASSPQARTEAFF. CDR3 coding DNA: TGTGCCAGCAGCCCCCAGGCGAGAACTGAAGCTTTCTTT.

The V call is TRBV9, the J call TRBJ1-2, with 8 bases aligning to TRBD1. J lost 8 bases, V lost 4 bases, and 7 bases had no gene match. CDR1 and CDR2 (germline): SGDLS, YYNGEE. The CDR3 is 13 residues long. This chain's CDR3 is CASSTHRGGGYTF. In DNA, the CDR3 is TGTGCCAGCAGCACCCACAGGGGGGGGGGCTACACCTTC.

This clonotype was detected ten times or more. The rearrangement joins TRBV7-9 to TRBJ2-7; either TRBD1 or TRBD2 may fit D (5 bases each). The CDR3 runs 11 residues. V was clipped by 6 bases and J by 6 bases, with 9 bases between them. Germline V gene data show CDR1 as SEHNR and CDR2 as FQNEAQ (reference sequence). The CDR3 here is CASSRGLEQYF. The CDR3 DNA reads TGTGCCAGCAGTCGGGGCCTCGAGCAGTACTTC.

The J gene is TRBJ2-1, the V gene TRBV2; 14 bases map to TRBD2. Trimming cost V 6 bases and J 9 bases; bases outside gene matches: 10. This CDR3 is 16 amino acids long. CDR1 and CDR2 (germline): SNHLY, FYNNEI. The CDR3 sequence is CASSDPGLAGVIEQFF. The CDR3 nucleotides are TGTGCCAGCAGCGACCCGGGACTAGCGGGAGTTATTGAGCAGTTCTTC.

This clonotype was counted between two and nine times. The genes are TRBV5-1 and TRBJ2-4; no reliable D call. This CDR3 contains 15 residues. CDR1 and CDR2 (germline): SGHRS, YFSETQ. V lost 4 bases to trimming and J lost 3 bases, with 14 bases between them. In nucleotides, the CDR3 is TGCGCCAGCAGCATCGACGGCGAACGCAAAAACATTCAGTACTTC. The encoded protein is CASSIDGERKNIQYF.

This clonotype was recorded at least ten times. V and J are TRBV2 and TRBJ1-6; D gene unclear. CDR1 is SNHLY, CDR2 FYNNEI, per germline. The CDR3 loop spans 13 amino acids. V was pared by 4 bases and J by 7 bases, with 8 bases between. CDR3 residues: CASSVEGNSPLHF. CDR3 nucleotide sequence: TGTGCCAGCAGTGTCGAGGGCAATTCACCCCTCCACTTT. The complete variable domain, with remaining parts taken from reference TRBV2 and TRBJ1-6, reads EPEVTQTPSHQVTQMGQEVILRCVPISNHLYFYWYRQILGQKVEFLVSFYNNEISEKSEIFDDQFSVERPDGSNFTLKIRSTKLEDSAMYFCASSVEGNSPLHFGNGTRLTVT.

This clonotype was counted between two and nine times. This chain links TRBV20-1 with TRBJ2-1; 8 bases fit TRBD2. Germline V lookup: CDR1 DFQATT, CDR2 SNEGSKA (reference sequence). The J segment lost 8 bases and the V segment lost 3 bases, leaving 6 bases of the junction unmatched. The CDR3 totals 13 residues. In DNA, the CDR3 is TGCAGTGCTAGGCCGGGACTAGGGGATGAGCAGTTCTTC. Protein: CSARPGLGDEQFF.

This clonotype was found a few times. The chain's CDR3 is CASSVSTGSRQPQHF. The DNA for the CDR3 is TGCGCCAGCAGTGTCTCGACAGGGAGCCGGCAGCCCCAGCATTTT. The chain carries TRBV10-2 and TRBJ1-5, with TRBD1 matching over 7 bases. This CDR3 contains 15 residues. Germline CDR1 and CDR2: WSHSY and SAAADI. With 4 bases clipped from V and 7 bases from J, the junction kept 10 bases outside the gene matches.

This clonotype was recorded many times. V and J are TRBV6-1 and TRBJ1-1, with 7 bases identical to TRBD1. Trimming cost V 5 bases and J 0 bases; bases outside gene matches: 6. CDR3 length: 15 amino acids. CDR1 and CDR2 from the germline V gene are MNHNS and SASEGT. The CDR3 spells CASSRGQPLNTEAFF. In DNA, the CDR3 is TGTGCCAGCAGTCGGGGACAGCCCCTGAACACTGAAGCTTTCTTT.

The chain is built from TRBV5-1 and TRBJ2-6, with TRBD1 identical over 12 bases. Germline values: CDR1 SGHRS, CDR2 YFSETQ. Losses at the gene ends were 0 bases for V and 4 bases for J; bases not matched to a gene: 8. This CDR3 is built from 19 residues. Here the CDR3 DNA reads TGCGCCAGCAGCTTGGCAGGGGGACAGGGGGCGCAGGGGGCCAACGTCCTGACTTTC. Its protein product is CASSLAGGQGAQGANVLTF.

This chain joins TRBV2 and TRBJ1-5; D is unresolved. The CDR3 loop spans 13 amino acids. CDR1 SNHLY and CDR2 FYNNEI come from the germline V gene. V lost 6 bases to trimming and J lost 1 base, with 7 bases between them. The chain's CDR3 is CASRQESNQPQHF. The CDR3 bases are TGTGCCAGCAGGCAGGAAAGCAATCAGCCCCAGCATTTT.

For this clonotype: A much larger clone differs by one base, so this may be a read error. The rearrangement links TRBV2 to TRBJ2-3, with 9 positions matching TRBD2. Germline V lookup: CDR1 SNHLY, CDR2 FYNNEI. The CDR3 totals 16 residues. DNA for the CDR3: TGTGCCAGCAGTGAACGGGGACTAGCTGGCACAGGTACGCAGTATTTT. Protein: CASSERGLAGTGTQYF. The full variable domain, with the rest looked up from reference TRBV2 and TRBJ2-3, is EPEVTQTPSHQVTQMGQEVILRCVPISNHLYFYWYRQILGQKVEFLVSFYNNEISEKSEIFDDQFSVERPDGSNFTLKIRSTKLEDSAMYFCASSERGLAGTGTQYFGPGTRLTVL.

This clonotype has at least ten counts. The V call is TRBV6-1, the J call TRBJ2-1; 11 positions match TRBD2. Germline V gene sequence: CDR1 MNHNS, CDR2 SASEGT. CDR3 length equals 13 residues. The V gene end was trimmed by 6 bases and the J gene end by 5 bases; junction bases not matched to a gene: 0. The CDR3 bases are TGTGCCAGCAGACTAGCGGGAGACAATGAGCAGTTCTTC. It translates to CASRLAGDNEQFF.

This clonotype was detected a few times. The J gene is TRBJ1-2, the V gene TRBV10-2; a possible D gene is TRBD1 (5 bases). Trimming stripped 0 bases from V and 4 bases from J, with 12 bases between. The length of the CDR3 is 15 residues. CDR1 WSHSY and CDR2 SAAADI come from the germline V gene. In nucleotides, the CDR3 is TGCGCCAGCAGTGAGTCTGGAGCGAGGGGCTATGGCTACACCTTC. It specifies CASSESGARGYGYTF.

The V and J genes are TRBV28 and TRBJ1-5; the match to TRBD1 covers 8 bases. In germline, CDR1 is MDHEN, CDR2 SYDVKM. V lost 8 bases and J lost 7; bases outside the gene matches: 7. The CDR3 is made up of 13 amino acids. The CDR3 reads CASRRTGWQPQHF. The CDR3 DNA sequence: TGTGCCAGCCGCCGGACAGGGTGGCAGCCCCAGCATTTT.

This clonotype was recorded at least ten times. This chain connects TRBV2 to TRBJ1-5; D is possibly TRBD1 (6 bases). CDR1 is SNHLY, CDR2 FYNNEI, per germline. V lost 6 bases and J lost 4, with 13 bases in between. The CDR3 runs to 14 residues. The CDR3 DNA reads TGTGCCAGCAGGGGGGACACACGGAATCAGCCCCAGCATTTT. Translating it yields CASRGDTRNQPQHF.

Comment on this clonotype: A single base separates this from a much larger clone, so it may be a read error. The V call is TRBV28, the J call TRBJ1-2; tentative D call: TRBD1 (5 bases). CDR1 and CDR2 from the germline V gene are MDHEN and SYDVKM. The germline V and J ends were trimmed by 5 bases and 7 bases, with 11 bases remaining between them. The CDR3 sequence is 12 residues long. The CDR3 coding sequence is TGTGCCAGCAGTGAGGAGGGGCTTGGCTACACCTTC. This sequence encodes CASSEEGLGYTF.